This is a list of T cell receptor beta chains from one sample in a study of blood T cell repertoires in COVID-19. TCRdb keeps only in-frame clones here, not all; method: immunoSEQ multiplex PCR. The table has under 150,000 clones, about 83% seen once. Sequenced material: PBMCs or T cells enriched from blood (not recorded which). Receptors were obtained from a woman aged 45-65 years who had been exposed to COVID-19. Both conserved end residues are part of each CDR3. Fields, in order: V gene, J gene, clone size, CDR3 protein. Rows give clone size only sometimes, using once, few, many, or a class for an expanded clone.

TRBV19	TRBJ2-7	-	CASSRGTASSYEQYF
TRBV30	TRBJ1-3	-	CAWSKGRDTIYF
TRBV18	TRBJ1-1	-	CASSPLTGIGTEAFF
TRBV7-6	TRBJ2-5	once	CASSPQDYGETQYF
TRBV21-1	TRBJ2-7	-	CASSGPGFSYEQYF
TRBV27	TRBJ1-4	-	CASSMDSRSMGSNEKLFF
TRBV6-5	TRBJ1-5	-	CASSPLRGQAWPQHF
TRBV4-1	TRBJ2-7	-	CASSQSGTGVGEQYF
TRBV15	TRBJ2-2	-	CATSRDRGRGGELFF
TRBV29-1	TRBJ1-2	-	CSVALGGVANYGYTF
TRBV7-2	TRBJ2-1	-	CASSLGWLAGNYNEQFF
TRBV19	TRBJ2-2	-	CASSIAGPDTGELFF
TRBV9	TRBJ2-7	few	CASSQGPGAYEQYF
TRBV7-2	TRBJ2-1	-	CASSRGRYYNEQFF
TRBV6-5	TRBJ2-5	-	CASLSSGRAETQYF
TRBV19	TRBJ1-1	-	CASSIGQMNTEAFF
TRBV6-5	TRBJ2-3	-	CASSPERGGRNTQYF
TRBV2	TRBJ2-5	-	CASSEQVLARGGETQYF
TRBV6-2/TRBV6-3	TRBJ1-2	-	CASSTDRDYGYTF
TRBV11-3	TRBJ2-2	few	CASSLFGAGTGELFF
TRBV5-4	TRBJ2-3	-	CASSWTSGISTDTQYF
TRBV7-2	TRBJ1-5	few	CASSRDRGNNQPQHF
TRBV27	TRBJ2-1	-	CASSRDRDSYNEQFF
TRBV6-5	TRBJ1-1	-	CASSGTVNTEAFF
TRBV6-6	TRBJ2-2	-	CASRSTSGGTGELFF
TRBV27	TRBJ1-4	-	CASSLGQGANEKLFF
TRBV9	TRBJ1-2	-	CASTRDSDGYTF
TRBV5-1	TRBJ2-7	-	CASSLIGSYEQYF
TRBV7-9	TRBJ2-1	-	CASSLSQGPYNEQFF
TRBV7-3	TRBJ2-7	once	CASSLDSNSYEQYF
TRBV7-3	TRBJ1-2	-	CASSLFGGVSYGYTF
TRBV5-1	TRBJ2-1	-	CASSPTLDEQFF
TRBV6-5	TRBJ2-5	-	CASSWGQGVETQYF
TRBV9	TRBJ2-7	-	CASSVEGFSYEQYF
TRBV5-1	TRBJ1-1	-	CASSPGFANTEAFF